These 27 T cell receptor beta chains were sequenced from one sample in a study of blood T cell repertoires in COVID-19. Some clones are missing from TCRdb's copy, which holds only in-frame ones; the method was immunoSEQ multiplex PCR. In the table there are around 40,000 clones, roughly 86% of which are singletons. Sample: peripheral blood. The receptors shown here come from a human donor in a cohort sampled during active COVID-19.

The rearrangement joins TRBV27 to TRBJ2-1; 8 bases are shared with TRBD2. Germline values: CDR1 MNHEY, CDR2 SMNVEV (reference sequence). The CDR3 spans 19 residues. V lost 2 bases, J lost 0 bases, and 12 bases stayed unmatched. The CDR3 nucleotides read TGTGCCAGCAGTTTAAGACCAAGTTTGAGCGGGGGCTCCTACAATGAGCAGTTCTTC. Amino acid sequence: CASSLRPSLSGGSYNEQFF.

The DNA of the CDR3 is TGTGCCAGCAGCCAAAGGGATGGGGGGGGCACTGAAGCTTTCTTT. Its protein is CASSQRDGGGTEAFF. The V and J genes are TRBV3-1 (or the pseudogene TRBV3-2) and TRBJ1-1; TRBD1 might be the D (5 bases). The V and J ends lost 2 bases and 4 bases respectively, with 14 bases between them. This CDR3 has 15 residues. The germline V gene has CDR1 LGHDT and CDR2 YNNKEL (reference sequence).

DNA for the CDR3: TGTGCCAGCAGCCAGGGACAGGAGGGGAGCTACGAGCAGTACTTC. Residues: CASSQGQEGSYEQYF. The chain is built from TRBV7-6 and TRBJ2-7, with 8 nucleotides matching TRBD1. The CDR3 sequence is 15 residues long. Trimming took 5 bases from V and 3 from J; bases not matched to a gene: 9. CDR1 SGHVS and CDR2 FNYEAQ come from the germline V gene.

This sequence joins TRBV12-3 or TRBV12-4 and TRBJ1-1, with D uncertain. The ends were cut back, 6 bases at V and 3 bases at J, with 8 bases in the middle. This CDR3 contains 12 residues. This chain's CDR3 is CASSLPYTEAFF. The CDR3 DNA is TGTGCCAGCAGCCTCCCCTACACTGAAGCTTTCTTT.

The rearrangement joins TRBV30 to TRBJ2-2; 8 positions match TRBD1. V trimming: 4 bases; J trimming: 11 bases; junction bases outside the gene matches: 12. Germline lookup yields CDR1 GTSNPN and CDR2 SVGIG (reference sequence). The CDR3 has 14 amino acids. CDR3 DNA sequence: TGTGCCTGGAACCCCCGACAGGGGATAGGAGAGCTGTTTTTT. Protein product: CAWNPRQGIGELFF.

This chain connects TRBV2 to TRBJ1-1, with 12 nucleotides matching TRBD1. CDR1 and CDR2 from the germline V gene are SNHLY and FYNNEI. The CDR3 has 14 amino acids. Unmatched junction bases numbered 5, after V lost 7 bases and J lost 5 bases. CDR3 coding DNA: TGTGCCAGCACCCGGGACAGGGGGCGGACTGAAGCTTTCTTT. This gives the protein CASTRDRGRTEAFF.

The CDR3 DNA reads TGTGCCAGCAGTATAGGACAGGGGCGCTACACCTTC. Translating it yields CASSIGQGRYTF. The gene calls are TRBV6-5 and TRBJ1-2; 9 bases fit TRBD1. The V gene's germline CDR1 is MNHEY and CDR2 SVGAGI. The trim removed 5 bases at V and 9 bases at J, leaving 4 bases unmatched. The CDR3 is made up of 12 amino acids.

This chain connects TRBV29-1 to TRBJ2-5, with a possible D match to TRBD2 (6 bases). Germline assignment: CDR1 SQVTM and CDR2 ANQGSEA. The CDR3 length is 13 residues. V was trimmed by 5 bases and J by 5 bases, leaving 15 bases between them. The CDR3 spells CSVSRGSPETQYF. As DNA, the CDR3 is TGCAGCGTTTCGCGGGGATCCCCGGAGACCCAGTACTTC.

The CDR3 nucleotides are TGTGCCAGCAGTTCAGGGGGCGGTGAGCAGTTCTTC. Amino acids: CASSSGGGEQFF. This chain links TRBV6-2 or TRBV6-3 with TRBJ2-1; 8 nucleotides agree with TRBD1. Unmatched junction bases numbered 2, after V lost 4 bases and J lost 9 bases. The CDR3 spans 12 residues. Per germline, CDR1 MNHEY and CDR2 SVGEGT.

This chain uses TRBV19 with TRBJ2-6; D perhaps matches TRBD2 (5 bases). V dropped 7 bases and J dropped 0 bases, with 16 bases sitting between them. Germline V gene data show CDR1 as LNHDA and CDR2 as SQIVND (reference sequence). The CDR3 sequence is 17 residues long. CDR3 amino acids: CASTRTETNSGANVLTF. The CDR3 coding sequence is TGTGCCAGTACACGGACCGAGACTAACTCTGGGGCCAACGTCCTGACTTTC.

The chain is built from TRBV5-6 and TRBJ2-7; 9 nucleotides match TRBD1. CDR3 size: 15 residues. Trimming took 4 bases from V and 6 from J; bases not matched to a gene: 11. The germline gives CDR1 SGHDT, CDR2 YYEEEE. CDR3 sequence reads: CASSPQTGGSFEQYF. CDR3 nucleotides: TGTGCCAGCAGCCCCCAGACAGGGGGGTCGTTCGAGCAGTACTTC.

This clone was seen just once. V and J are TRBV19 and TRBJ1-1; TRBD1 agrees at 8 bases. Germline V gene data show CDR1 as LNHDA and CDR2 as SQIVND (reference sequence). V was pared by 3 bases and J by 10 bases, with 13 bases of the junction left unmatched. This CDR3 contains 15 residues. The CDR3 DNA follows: TGTGCCAGTAGTATTGTCTCCCAGGGGGCCGGTCGAGCTTTCTTT. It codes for CASSIVSQGAGRAFF.

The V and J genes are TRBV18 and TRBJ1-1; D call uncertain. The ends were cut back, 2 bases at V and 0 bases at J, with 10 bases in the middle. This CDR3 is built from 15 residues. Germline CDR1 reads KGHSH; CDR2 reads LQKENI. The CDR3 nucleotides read TGTGCCAGCTCACCAAAGATAGAAATGAACACTGAAGCTTTCTTT. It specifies CASSPKIEMNTEAFF.

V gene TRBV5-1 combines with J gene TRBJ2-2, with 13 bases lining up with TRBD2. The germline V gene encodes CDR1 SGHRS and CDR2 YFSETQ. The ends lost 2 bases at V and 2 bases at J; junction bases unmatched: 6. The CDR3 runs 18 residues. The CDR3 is CASSFRLAGGRNTGELFF. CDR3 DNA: TGCGCCAGCAGCTTCCGACTAGCGGGGGGCCGAAACACCGGGGAGCTGTTTTTT.

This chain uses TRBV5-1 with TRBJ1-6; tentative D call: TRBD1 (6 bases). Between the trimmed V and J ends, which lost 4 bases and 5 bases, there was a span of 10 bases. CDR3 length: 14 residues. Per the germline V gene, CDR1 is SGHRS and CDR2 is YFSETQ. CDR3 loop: CASSPDSNNSPLHF. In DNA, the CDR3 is TGCGCCAGCAGCCCGGACAGTAATAATTCACCCCTCCACTTT.

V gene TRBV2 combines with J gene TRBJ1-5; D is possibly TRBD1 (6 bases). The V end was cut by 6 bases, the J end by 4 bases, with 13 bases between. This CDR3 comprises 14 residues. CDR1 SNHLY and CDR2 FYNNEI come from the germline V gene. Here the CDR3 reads CASRRGTGNQPQHF. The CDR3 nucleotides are TGTGCCAGCAGGAGGGGGACGGGGAATCAGCCCCAGCATTTT.

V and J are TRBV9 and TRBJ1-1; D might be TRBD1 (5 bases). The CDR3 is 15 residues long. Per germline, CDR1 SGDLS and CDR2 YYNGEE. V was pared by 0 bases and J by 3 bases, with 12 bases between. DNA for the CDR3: TGTGCCAGCAGCGTAGCTGACGGGGGTCACACTGAAGCTTTCTTT. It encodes CASSVADGGHTEAFF.

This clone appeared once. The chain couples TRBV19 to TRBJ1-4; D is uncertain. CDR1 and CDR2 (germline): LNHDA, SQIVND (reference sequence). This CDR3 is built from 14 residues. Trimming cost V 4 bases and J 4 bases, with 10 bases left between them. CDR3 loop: CASSRPRGNEKLFF. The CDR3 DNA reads TGTGCCAGTAGTAGGCCTAGAGGTAATGAAAAACTGTTTTTT.

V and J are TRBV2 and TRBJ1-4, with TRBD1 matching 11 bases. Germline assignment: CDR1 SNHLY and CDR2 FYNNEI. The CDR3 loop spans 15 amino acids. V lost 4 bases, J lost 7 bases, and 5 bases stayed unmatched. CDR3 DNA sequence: TGTGCCAGCAGTGGAGTGGGGACAGGGGGTGAAAAACTGTTTTTT. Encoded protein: CASSGVGTGGEKLFF.

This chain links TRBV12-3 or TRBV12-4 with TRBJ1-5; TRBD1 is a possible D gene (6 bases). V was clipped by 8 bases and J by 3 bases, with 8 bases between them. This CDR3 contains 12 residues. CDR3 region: CASGQYNQPQHF. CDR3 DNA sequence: TGTGCCAGCGGACAGTACAATCAGCCCCAGCATTTT.

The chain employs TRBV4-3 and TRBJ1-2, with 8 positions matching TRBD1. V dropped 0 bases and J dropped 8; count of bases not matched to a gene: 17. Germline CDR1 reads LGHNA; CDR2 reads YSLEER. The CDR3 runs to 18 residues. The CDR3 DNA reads TGCGCCAGCAGCCAAGATTACGGGGCGACAGGGGCCCTCTGGGGCTACACCTTC. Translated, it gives CASSQDYGATGALWGYTF.

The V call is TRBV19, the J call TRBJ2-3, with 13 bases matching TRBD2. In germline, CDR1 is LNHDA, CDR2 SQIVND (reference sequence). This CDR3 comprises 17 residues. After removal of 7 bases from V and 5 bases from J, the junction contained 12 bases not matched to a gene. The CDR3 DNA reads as TGTGCCAGTAACCGTTTCGGACTAGCGGGGGACGGAGATACGCAGTATTTT. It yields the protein CASNRFGLAGDGDTQYF.

The chain's CDR3 is CASKTGFSGNTIYF. The CDR3 nucleotides are TGTGCCAGCAAAACAGGATTCTCTGGAAACACCATATATTTT. The J gene is TRBJ1-3, the V gene TRBV6-5, with a possible D match to TRBD1 (5 bases). Trimming left V 7 bases short and J 0 bases short, with 10 bases between. CDR3 size: 14 residues. Germline assignment: CDR1 MNHEY and CDR2 SVGAGI.

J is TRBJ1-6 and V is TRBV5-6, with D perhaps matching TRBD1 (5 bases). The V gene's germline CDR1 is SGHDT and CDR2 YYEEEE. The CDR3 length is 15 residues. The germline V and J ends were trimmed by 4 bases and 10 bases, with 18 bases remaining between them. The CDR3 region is CASSLGLGGESPLHF. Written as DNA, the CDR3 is TGTGCCAGCAGCCTGGGACTCGGGGGTGAATCACCCCTCCACTTT.

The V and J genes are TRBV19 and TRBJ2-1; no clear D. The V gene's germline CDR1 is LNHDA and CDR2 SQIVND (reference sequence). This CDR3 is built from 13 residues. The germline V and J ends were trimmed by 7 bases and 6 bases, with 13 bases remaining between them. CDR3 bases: TGTGCCAGTACCCCGAGGAGTTCCAATGAGCAGTTCTTC. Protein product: CASTPRSSNEQFF. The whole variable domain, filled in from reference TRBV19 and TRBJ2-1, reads DGGITQSPKYLFRKEGQNVTLSCEQNLNHDAMYWYRQDPGQGLRLIYYSQIVNDFQKGDIAEGYSVSREKKESFPLTVTSAQKNPTAFYLCASTPRSSNEQFFGPGTRLTVL.

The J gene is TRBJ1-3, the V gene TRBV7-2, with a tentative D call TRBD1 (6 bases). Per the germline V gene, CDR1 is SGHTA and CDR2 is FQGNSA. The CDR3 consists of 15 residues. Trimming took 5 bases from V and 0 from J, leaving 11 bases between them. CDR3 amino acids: CASSISRGSGNTIYF. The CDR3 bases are TGTGCCAGCAGCATCAGCAGGGGCTCTGGAAACACCATATATTTT. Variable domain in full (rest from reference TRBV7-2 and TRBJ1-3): GAGVSQSPSNKVTEKGKDVELRCDPISGHTALYWYRQSLGQGLEFLIYFQGNSAPDKSGLPSDRFSAERTGGSVSTLTIQRTQQEDSAVYLCASSISRGSGNTIYFGEGSWLTVV.

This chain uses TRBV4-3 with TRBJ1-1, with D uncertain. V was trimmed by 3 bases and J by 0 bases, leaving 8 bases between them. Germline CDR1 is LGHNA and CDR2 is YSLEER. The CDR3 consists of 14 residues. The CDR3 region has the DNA TGCGCCAGCAGCCAGAGTTCCATGAACACTGAAGCTTTCTTT. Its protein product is CASSQSSMNTEAFF.